The 29 T cell receptor beta chains below all came from one sample that was sequenced in a study of beta chain features in type 1 diabetes. Whole-study findings and limits: Shortening of TCRB CDR3s, moderate but significant, appeared in all four CD4+ subsets of Type 1 diabetes patients.

Expressed TCRB transcripts were sequenced because the isolated RNA had all been reverse transcribed beforehand. TCRdb's table, derived via immunoSEQ multiplex PCR, lists solely in-frame clones and lacks some. The sample records about 660,000 clones, about 14% being singletons. These receptors lack a known antigen. Sequences were obtained from naive CD4+ T cells from blood. Receptors originate from a man aged 18 to 29 with type 1 diabetes.

This clone was detected a few times. This chain uses TRBV9 with TRBJ2-2; D gene unclear. V was trimmed by 2 bases and J by 3 bases, leaving 8 bases between them. In germline, CDR1 is SGDLS, CDR2 YYNGEE. The length of the CDR3 is 14 residues. The CDR3 region is CASSVAVDTGELFF. CDR3 sequence (DNA): TGTGCCAGCAGCGTGGCAGTGGACACCGGGGAGCTGTTTTTT.

V and J are TRBV7-9 and TRBJ1-5, with D perhaps matching TRBD1 (6 bases). Germline V gives CDR1 SEHNR, CDR2 FQNEAQ (reference sequence). The CDR3 spans 19 residues. V lost 3 bases, J lost 6 bases, and 27 bases lay in between. The CDR3 region is CASSFPQQVQTGRSQPQHF. CDR3 nucleotide sequence: TGTGCCAGCAGCTTTCCACAACAGGTACAGACAGGTCGGTCTCAGCCCCAGCATTTT.

The rearrangement uses TRBV9 and TRBJ1-2, with unresolved D. Germline V lookup: CDR1 SGDLS, CDR2 YYNGEE. There are 14 residues in the CDR3. V gave up 0 bases and J gave up 3 bases, with 9 bases separating them. CDR3 protein: CASSVGDGYYGYTF. CDR3 coding DNA: TGTGCCAGCAGCGTAGGGGATGGGTACTATGGCTACACCTTC.

V gene TRBV9 combines with J gene TRBJ2-5; the D is unclear. This CDR3 contains 16 residues. Per the germline V gene, CDR1 is SGDLS and CDR2 is YYNGEE. Trimming stripped 0 bases from V and 5 bases from J, with 17 bases between. CDR3 sequence reads: CASSVATDRSQETQYF. CDR3 DNA sequence: TGTGCCAGCAGCGTAGCTACGGATAGAAGCCAGGAGACCCAGTACTTC.

This clone was detected only a few times. The chain employs TRBV29-1 and TRBJ1-3; D is possibly TRBD1 (5 bases). Germline V lookup: CDR1 SQVTM, CDR2 ANQGSEA. V lost 7 bases and J lost 4, with 14 bases in between. The length of the CDR3 is 13 residues. The CDR3 reads CSAGATGGNTIYF. In nucleotides, the CDR3 is TGCAGCGCCGGGGCTACGGGAGGAAACACCATATATTTT.

The rearrangement uses TRBV30 and TRBJ2-5; D could derive from TRBD1 or TRBD2 (6 bases each). The J call is in doubt because the DNA end fits TRBJ2-7 better. CDR3 size: 12 residues. In germline, CDR1 is GTSNPN, CDR2 SVGIG (reference sequence). DNA of the CDR3: TGTGCCCGACAGGAGGGCTCCTACGAGCAGTACTTC. It encodes CARQEGSYEQYF.

V gene TRBV20-1 combines with J gene TRBJ1-6; the D gene is possibly TRBD1 (5 bases). V lost 5 bases and J lost 11, with 10 bases in between. The CDR3 has 11 amino acids. CDR1 is DFQATT and CDR2 is SNEGSKA in the germline V gene (reference sequence). The CDR3 reads CSAGTQPPLHF. The CDR3 DNA sequence: TGCAGTGCTGGGACCCAGCCACCCCTCCACTTT.

The chain uses TRBV5-1 and TRBJ2-6; D is uncertain. From germline, CDR1 is SGHRS and CDR2 YFSETQ. Trimming removed 1 base from V and 0 bases from J, with 11 bases in between. This CDR3 is 17 amino acids long. The CDR3 loop is CASSLQSSNSGANVLTF. DNA for the CDR3: TGCGCCAGCAGCTTGCAGAGCAGTAACTCTGGGGCCAACGTCCTGACTTTC.

V gene TRBV7-9 combines with J gene TRBJ2-5, with D maybe TRBD1 (6 bases). Germline-derived CDR1 and CDR2 are SEHNR and FQNEAQ (reference sequence). The CDR3 is 13 amino acids. Trimming took 2 bases from V and 5 from J, leaving 9 bases between them. CDR3 bases: TGTGCCAGCAGCTTAACAGGGACCGAGACCCAGTACTTC. Amino acids: CASSLTGTETQYF.

J is TRBJ1-3 and V is TRBV10-3; the D gene is possibly TRBD1 (5 bases). V gave up 4 bases and J gave up 3 bases, with 7 bases separating them. This CDR3 has 13 residues. Per the germline V gene, CDR1 is ENHRY and CDR2 is SYGVKD. This CDR3 is CAISGQSGNTIYF. The CDR3 DNA reads as TGTGCCATCAGTGGACAGAGTGGAAACACCATATATTTT.

The rearrangement joins TRBV6-4 to TRBJ2-5; tentative D call: TRBD1 (6 bases). The V end lost 0 bases, the J end lost 4 bases, and 12 bases lay between the germline ends. Germline CDR1 reads MRHNA; CDR2 reads SNTAGT. The CDR3 sequence is 15 residues long. Here the CDR3 reads CASSDSLGGRETQYF. The CDR3 nucleotides read TGTGCCAGCAGTGACTCATTAGGGGGACGAGAGACCCAGTACTTC.

About this clone itself: This same CDR3 is encoded by further DNA sequences in the sample. The CDR3 here is CAWSVLGGDTQYF. Written as DNA, the CDR3 is TGTGCCTGGAGTGTACTTGGGGGCGATACGCAGTATTTT. The chain employs TRBV30 and TRBJ2-3, with TRBD1 as a possible D gene (6 bases). This CDR3 is 13 amino acids long. CDR1 is GTSNPN, CDR2 SVGIG, per germline (reference sequence). V was pared by 0 bases and J by 6 bases, with 10 bases between.

This clone has more than one count but fewer than ten. The chain uses TRBV7-2 and TRBJ2-3; 11 bases line up with TRBD2. CDR3 length: 16 amino acids. The germline CDR1 and CDR2 sequences are SGHTA and FQGNSA. Trimming removed 5 bases from V and 8 bases from J; junction bases left unmatched: 12. The CDR3 bases are TGTGCCAGCAGCCGCGCACTAGCGGGGGCACAGACTACGCAGTATTTT. The encoded protein is CASSRALAGAQTTQYF. Supplemented by reference TRBV7-2 and TRBJ2-3, the full variable domain reads GAGVSQSPSNKVTEKGKDVELRCDPISGHTALYWYRQSLGQGLEFLIYFQGNSAPDKSGLPSDRFSAERTGGSVSTLTIQRTQQEDSAVYLCASSRALAGAQTTQYFGPGTRLTVL.

This clone turned up a few times. This chain uses TRBV4-1 with TRBJ1-2; 7 nucleotides line up with TRBD1. From germline, CDR1 is MGHRA and CDR2 YSYEKL. CDR3 size: 15 residues. The V gene end was trimmed by 1 base and the J gene end by 7 bases; junction bases not matched to a gene: 9. This CDR3 reads CASSQGAGTEAGYTF. In DNA, the CDR3 is TGCGCCAGCAGCCAAGGTGCCGGGACAGAGGCTGGCTACACCTTC.

The sample holds a few counts of this clone. The chain uses TRBV27 and TRBJ2-1; D is unresolved. The germline V gene has CDR1 MNHEY and CDR2 SMNVEV (reference sequence). The CDR3 has 15 residues. V was cut by 3 bases and J by 4 bases, with 13 bases left in between. The CDR3 DNA follows: TGTGCCAGCAGTTTCGGCCAGGCGACTTACAATGAGCAGTTCTTC. The encoded protein is CASSFGQATYNEQFF.

This chain joins TRBV11-3 and TRBJ2-1, with unresolved D. The CDR3 totals 14 residues. V was shortened by 1 base and J by 0 bases, with 4 bases between the two germline ends. Germline V CDR1 and CDR2: SGHNT, YENEEA. Written as DNA, the CDR3 is TGTGCCAGCAGCTTAGCGAGCTCCTACAATGAGCAGTTCTTC. Its protein is CASSLASSYNEQFF.

The chain has TRBV14 and TRBJ2-2, with 8 bases identical to TRBD2. This CDR3 spans 16 amino acids. From germline, CDR1 is SGHDN and CDR2 FVKESK. V lost 1 base, J lost 1 base, and 2 bases stayed unmatched. The CDR3 here is CASSQGLAGNTGELFF. The DNA of the CDR3 is TGTGCCAGCAGCCAAGGGCTAGCGGGGAACACCGGGGAGCTGTTTTTT.

The chain has TRBV28 and TRBJ1-2; 8 bases map to TRBD1. Per germline, CDR1 MDHEN and CDR2 SYDVKM. The CDR3 totals 13 residues. V dropped 6 bases and J dropped 7; count of bases not matched to a gene: 7. The CDR3 spells CASSGTGVLGYTF. The CDR3 bases are TGTGCCAGCAGCGGGACAGGCGTTCTTGGCTACACCTTC.

V usage is TRBV15 and J usage is TRBJ2-5, with a possible D match to TRBD2 (5 bases). The V end lost 2 bases, the J end lost 5 bases, and 15 bases lay between the germline ends. The CDR3 extends over 15 amino acids. The germline CDR1 and CDR2 sequences are LNHNV and YYDKDF (reference sequence). The DNA of the CDR3 is TGTGCCACCAGCAGAAGACCCGCCTCGGGGGAGACCCAGTACTTC. Translation: CATSRRPASGETQYF.

The rearrangement joins TRBV25-1 to TRBJ2-2; perhaps TRBD1 as D (5 bases). The V end lost 5 bases, the J end lost 6 bases, and 16 bases lay between the germline ends. Germline loops: CDR1 MGHDK, CDR2 SYGVNS. The CDR3 sequence is 15 residues long. The CDR3 DNA reads as TGTGCCAGCAGTAGGGGTGTGGCAGGACCCGGGGAGCTGTTTTTT. Translation gives CASSRGVAGPGELFF. Supplemented by reference TRBV25-1 and TRBJ2-2, the full variable domain reads EADIYQTPRYLVIGTGKKITLECSQTMGHDKMYWYQQDPGMELHLIHYSYGVNSTEKGDLSSESTVSRIRTEHFPLTLESARPSHTSQYLCASSRGVAGPGELFFGEGSRLTVL.

The gene calls are TRBV6-5 and TRBJ1-2, with D possibly TRBD1 on 5 matching bases. Trimming took 6 bases from V and 8 from J, leaving 16 bases between them. The CDR3 extends over 13 amino acids. The germline gives CDR1 MNHEY, CDR2 SVGAGI. DNA of the CDR3: TGTGCCAGCAGCCTACCCCAGGGTGGCGGCTACACCTTC. Its protein product is CASSLPQGGGYTF.

This clone was found a few times. The chain combines TRBV9 with TRBJ1-2, with TRBD1 matching 8 bases. Unmatched junction bases numbered 7, after V lost 4 bases and J lost 5 bases. Germline CDR1 SGDLS, CDR2 YYNGEE. This CDR3 is built from 14 residues. CDR3 DNA: TGTGCCAGCAGCCCGTCGGGACAGGCTTATGGCTACACCTTC. Amino acid sequence: CASSPSGQAYGYTF.

The chain recombines TRBV2 with TRBJ2-3, with 9 bases identical to TRBD1. CDR3 length equals 16 residues. With V trimmed by 1 base and J by 3 bases, 5 bases remained unmatched. Germline values: CDR1 SNHLY, CDR2 FYNNEI. DNA of the CDR3: TGTGCCAGCAGTGAAGGGGCGACAGGGGGGACAGATACGCAGTATTTT. Amino acid sequence: CASSEGATGGTDTQYF.

This clone has more than one count but fewer than ten. The V call is TRBV5-4, the J call TRBJ1-2; no definite D call. V was shortened by 0 bases and J by 4 bases, with 7 bases between the two germline ends. The germline V gene encodes CDR1 SGHNT and CDR2 YYREEE (reference sequence). This CDR3 is built from 13 residues. CDR3 coding DNA: TGTGCCAGCAGCTTGGCCACAAGCTATGGCTACACCTTC. Translating it yields CASSLATSYGYTF.

The rearrangement joins TRBV28 to TRBJ1-2; no definite D call. Germline CDR1 is MDHEN and CDR2 is SYDVKM. This CDR3 region has 10 residues. V lost 8 bases and J lost 1, with 2 bases in between. CDR3 sequence (DNA): TGTGCCAGCTATAACTATGGCTACACCTTC. This sequence encodes CASYNYGYTF.

The V gene is TRBV6-5, the J gene TRBJ2-5, with 7 bases fitting TRBD2. Germline CDR1 reads MNHEY; CDR2 reads SVGAGI. CDR3 length: 15 amino acids. With V trimmed by 2 bases and J by 6 bases, 9 bases remained unmatched. CDR3 coding DNA: TGTGCCAGCAGTTACCTCGGCCTGGGGGGGAAGACCCAGTACTTC. Protein sequence: CASSYLGLGGKTQYF.

V gene TRBV30 combines with J gene TRBJ1-3, with D possibly matching TRBD1 (6 bases). The CDR3 has 15 amino acids. Deletions cut 6 bases from V and 0 bases from J, with 15 bases between. Germline V CDR1 and CDR2: GTSNPN, SVGIG (reference sequence). CDR3 sequence: CACSTGLLSGNTIYF. The CDR3 DNA follows: TGTGCCTGTTCGACAGGATTACTCTCTGGAAACACCATATATTTT.

This clone was observed a handful of times. This chain connects TRBV5-1 to TRBJ1-6, with a tentative D call TRBD1 (5 bases). Germline assignment: CDR1 SGHRS and CDR2 YFSETQ. The CDR3 has 15 amino acids. Trimming pared 0 bases from V and 5 bases from J, leaving 9 bases between. CDR3 coding DNA: TGCGCCAGCAGCTTGGGTCAGGGTGATAATTCACCCCTCCACTTT. Translated: CASSLGQGDNSPLHF.

On this clone itself: No DNA is shown, since the ends of the CDR3 on it are uncertain; the CDR3 is the one TCRdb lists. The genes are TRBV19 and TRBJ2-1; the D call in the table, TRBD2, was not verified against the DNA. Germline V gene lookup returns CDR1 LNHDA and CDR2 SQIVND (reference sequence). The CDR3 is 13 residues long, counting both termini. CDR3 region: CASTSEPGDEQFF.